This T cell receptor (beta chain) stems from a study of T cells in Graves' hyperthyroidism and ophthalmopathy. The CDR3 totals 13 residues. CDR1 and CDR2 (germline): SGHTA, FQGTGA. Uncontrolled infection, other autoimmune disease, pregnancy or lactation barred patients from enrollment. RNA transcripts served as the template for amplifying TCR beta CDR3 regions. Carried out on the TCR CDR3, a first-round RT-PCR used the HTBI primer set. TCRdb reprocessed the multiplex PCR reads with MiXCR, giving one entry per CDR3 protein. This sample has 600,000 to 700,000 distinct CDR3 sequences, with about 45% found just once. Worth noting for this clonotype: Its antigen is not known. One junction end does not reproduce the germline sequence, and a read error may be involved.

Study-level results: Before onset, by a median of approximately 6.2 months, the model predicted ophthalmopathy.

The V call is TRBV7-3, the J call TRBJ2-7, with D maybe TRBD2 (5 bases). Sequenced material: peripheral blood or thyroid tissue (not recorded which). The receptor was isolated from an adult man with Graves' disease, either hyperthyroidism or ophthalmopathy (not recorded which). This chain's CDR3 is CASSLVGTGELYF. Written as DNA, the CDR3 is TGTGCCAGCAGCTTGGTGGGCACCGGGGAGCTGTACTTC.